These 21 T cell receptor beta chains came from one sample sequenced in a study of Tregs in tolerant kidney transplant recipients. The data were produced by immunoSEQ multiplex PCR, yet TCRdb's version contains in-frame clones alone and is incomplete. The sample consists of roughly 14,000 clones, approximately 90% of them appearing once. Sequenced material: CD8+ T cells from blood. These receptors all come from a human donor in good health.

The rearrangement uses TRBV19 and TRBJ2-7; weak D call: TRBD2 (6 bases). Between the trimmed V and J ends, which lost 7 bases and 3 bases, there was a span of 13 bases. The CDR3 consists of 13 residues. The V gene's germline CDR1 is LNHDA and CDR2 SQIVND (reference sequence). The CDR3 sequence is CASTWGVGYEQYF. The DNA of the CDR3 is TGTGCCAGTACTTGGGGGGTGGGCTACGAGCAGTACTTC.

The chain combines TRBV13 with TRBJ2-7, with D perhaps matching TRBD1 (5 bases). The CDR3 sequence is 15 residues long. Per the germline V gene, CDR1 is PRHDT and CDR2 is FYEKMQ (reference sequence). Trimming took 2 bases from V and 3 from J, leaving 14 bases between them. CDR3 nucleotide sequence: TGTGCCAGCAGCTTAAGGTCCAGGGCCTACTACGAGCAGTACTTC. Its protein is CASSLRSRAYYEQYF.

The CDR3 bases are TGTGCCAGCAGCTTAGGGGCGGATACGCAGTATTTT. It is translated as CASSLGADTQYF. This rearrangement joins TRBV7-6 to TRBJ2-3; unclear D gene. The CDR3 has 12 amino acids. Trimming took 1 base from V and 6 from J, leaving 5 bases between them. Germline CDR1 and CDR2: SGHVS and FNYEAQ.

V gene TRBV21-1 combines with J gene TRBJ1-2. TRBV21-1 represents a pseudogene. The CDR3 runs to 15 residues. In DNA, the CDR3 is TGTGCCAGCAGCAAATTGGGACGGCCGTTCTATGGCTACACCTTC. Translated: CASSKLGRPFYGYTF.

The chain has TRBV5-1 and TRBJ2-3; D is possibly TRBD1 (5 bases). The V gene lost 4 bases and the J gene lost 0 bases, with 12 bases spanning the gap. Germline V gene sequence: CDR1 SGHRS, CDR2 YFSETQ. This CDR3 contains 15 residues. The CDR3 is CASSVYRLSTDTQYF. The CDR3 bases are TGCGCCAGCAGCGTTTACAGGCTTAGCACAGATACGCAGTATTTT.

CDR3 sequence (DNA): TGTGCCAGCAGTTTAGCGGGTGAGCAGTTCTTC. Translation: CASSLAGEQFF. This chain links TRBV6-5 with TRBJ2-1, with 7 bases lining up with TRBD2. This CDR3 is built from 11 residues. From germline, CDR1 is MNHEY and CDR2 SVGAGI. V lost 4 bases to trimming and J lost 9 bases; unmatched junction nucleotides: 0.

In this sample, this clone turned up once. The J gene is TRBJ2-2, the V gene TRBV2; D is undetermined. CDR3 length equals 12 residues. Germline V gene data show CDR1 as SNHLY and CDR2 as FYNNEI. The V end was cut by 9 bases, the J end by 1 base, with 6 bases between. Here the CDR3 DNA reads TGTGCCAGTTTAGGGAACACCGGGGAGCTGTTTTTT. Translated, it gives CASLGNTGELFF.

The chain couples TRBV4-3 to TRBJ2-5, with D tentatively TRBD2 (6 bases). The CDR3 extends over 15 amino acids. From germline, CDR1 is LGHNA and CDR2 YSLEER. The germline V and J ends were trimmed by 0 bases and 5 bases, with 13 bases remaining between them. Here the CDR3 reads CASSQEGSAGETQYF. The CDR3 bases are TGCGCCAGCAGCCAAGAGGGGAGCGCGGGGGAGACCCAGTACTTC.

The chain joins TRBV30 to TRBJ1-1; D unclear. The CDR3 covers 14 residues. Trimming cost V 0 bases and J 1 base, with 9 bases left between them. The germline gives CDR1 GTSNPN, CDR2 SVGIG (reference sequence). CDR3 bases: TGTGCCTGGAGTGTACGAGCGGGGAACACTGAAGCTTTCTTT. Its translation is CAWSVRAGNTEAFF.

J is TRBJ2-1 and V is TRBV19; D possibly matches TRBD1 or TRBD2 (6 bases each). Germline CDR1 is LNHDA and CDR2 is SQIVND (reference sequence). The CDR3 is made up of 14 amino acids. V was pared by 5 bases and J by 9 bases, with 17 bases between. The CDR3 sequence is CASSWVGGAGEQFF. CDR3 nucleotide sequence: TGTGCCAGTAGTTGGGTGGGGGGCGCCGGTGAGCAGTTCTTC.

The CDR3 region is CSAPLRGTQYF. CDR3 DNA: TGCAGTGCCCCTCTTCGAGGTACGCAGTATTTT. The rearrangement joins TRBV20-1 to TRBJ2-3; unclear D gene. Germline V CDR1 and CDR2: DFQATT, SNEGSKA (reference sequence). The CDR3 length is 11 residues. Trimming cost V 6 bases and J 8 bases, with 12 bases left between them.

In this sample, this clone turned up a few times. The chain has TRBV6-6 and TRBJ1-3; D unresolved. Germline V gene data show CDR1 as MNHNY and CDR2 as SVGAGI (reference sequence). V was trimmed by 0 bases and J by 7 bases, leaving 10 bases between them. The CDR3 covers 14 residues. The CDR3 is CASSYSRLMNTIYF. CDR3 DNA: TGTGCCAGCAGTTACTCGCGCCTCATGAACACCATATATTTT.

The rearrangement uses TRBV11-2 and TRBJ2-1, with TRBD1 matching 8 bases. The CDR3 spans 14 residues. V dropped 5 bases and J dropped 10; count of bases not matched to a gene: 10. Germline V gene data show CDR1 as SGHAT and CDR2 as FQNNGV. The CDR3 DNA is TGTGCCAGCAGCGCCGGGACAGGCGGCGAGGAGCAGTTCTTC. It is translated as CASSAGTGGEEQFF. The complete variable domain, with remaining parts taken from reference TRBV11-2 and TRBJ2-1, reads EAGVAQSPRYKIIEKRQSVAFWCNPISGHATLYWYQQILGQGPKLLIQFQNNGVVDDSQLPKDRFSAERLKGVDSTLKIQPAKLEDSAVYLCASSAGTGGEEQFFGPGTRLTVL.

The V gene is TRBV7-9, the J gene TRBJ1-1; D not resolved. The CDR3 covers 12 residues. V was clipped by 3 bases and J by 3 bases, with 5 bases between them. CDR1 SEHNR and CDR2 FQNEAQ come from the germline V gene (reference sequence). In DNA form, the CDR3 reads TGTGCCAGCAGCTTTGGATACACTGAAGCTTTCTTT. Protein: CASSFGYTEAFF.

The chain uses TRBV5-6 and TRBJ2-3; D is unclear. This CDR3 region has 12 residues. From germline, CDR1 is SGHDT and CDR2 YYEEEE. V lost 4 bases and J 2 bases, leaving 5 bases between the germline ends. The CDR3 loop is CASSTYTDTQYF. The CDR3 bases are TGTGCCAGCAGCACATACACAGATACGCAGTATTTT.

The CDR3 here is CASSKGSYNEQFF. The CDR3, as DNA: TGTGCCAGCAGTAAGGGCTCCTACAATGAGCAGTTCTTC. The gene calls are TRBV27 and TRBJ2-1; D is undetermined. Germline lookup yields CDR1 MNHEY and CDR2 SMNVEV (reference sequence). CDR3 length: 13 residues. V lost 5 bases to trimming and J lost 0 bases, with 5 bases between them.

This chain joins TRBV27 and TRBJ2-3; 7 bases match TRBD2. Germline CDR1 and CDR2: MNHEY and SMNVEV (reference sequence). This CDR3 is built from 15 residues. J was trimmed by 3 bases and V by 8 bases; bases with no gene match: 11. The CDR3 is CASSGELATTDTQYF. DNA of the CDR3: TGTGCCAGCTCCGGGGAACTAGCGACAACAGATACGCAGTATTTT.

This CDR3 is CASSQGSGGKLAFF. The CDR3 DNA sequence: TGCGCCAGCAGCCAAGGAAGCGGGGGGAAGTTGGCTTTCTTT. This chain connects TRBV4-1 to TRBJ1-1; a weak D match, TRBD1 (5 bases). The V gene's germline CDR1 is MGHRA and CDR2 YSYEKL. The CDR3 is 14 residues long. The V gene lost 1 base and the J gene lost 11 bases, with 17 bases spanning the gap.

The chain recombines TRBV7-2 with TRBJ2-1, with D perhaps matching TRBD2 (7 bases). CDR3 size: 16 residues. V gave up 5 bases and J gave up 0 bases, with 14 bases separating them. CDR1 is SGHTA, CDR2 FQGNSA, per germline. The CDR3 DNA sequence: TGTGCCAGCAGCCGGGGGGCAGTGAGCTCCTACAATGAGCAGTTCTTC. This codes for CASSRGAVSSYNEQFF.

The chain has TRBV5-6 and TRBJ1-5; no reliable D call. The CDR3 sequence is 13 residues long. Trimming pared 3 bases from V and 5 bases from J, leaving 9 bases between. Germline V lookup: CDR1 SGHDT, CDR2 YYEEEE. The CDR3 is CASSSNRDQPQHF. Here the CDR3 DNA reads TGTGCCAGCAGCTCTAATCGCGATCAGCCCCAGCATTTT.

This clone showed up just a few times. The J gene is TRBJ1-1, the V gene TRBV30; TRBD1 agrees at 7 bases. The CDR3 contains 11 residues. V gave up 2 bases and J gave up 6 bases; unmatched junction bases: 0. Germline CDR1 reads GTSNPN; CDR2 reads SVGIG (reference sequence). CDR3 protein: CAWSQGAEAFF. Here the CDR3 DNA reads TGTGCCTGGAGTCAGGGGGCTGAAGCTTTCTTT.